Below are 23 T cell receptor beta chains sequenced from a single sample in a study of OX40 agonist ivuxolimab in advanced cancers. TCRdb's table, derived via immunoSEQ multiplex PCR, lists solely in-frame clones and lacks some. In the table there are several thousand clones, around 84% of which are singletons. The sequencing here drew on CD4+ or CD8+ T cells sorted from blood, taken in a trial of the OX40 agonist ivuxolimab. All receptors come from an adult with an advanced solid tumor such as melanoma, head and neck, liver or kidney cancer.

The rearrangement links TRBV9 to TRBJ2-3; weak D call: TRBD1 (6 bases). Germline V gene data show CDR1 as SGDLS and CDR2 as YYNGEE. The CDR3 consists of 16 residues. Trimming stripped 4 bases from V and 2 bases from J, with 17 bases between. The CDR3 is CASSPAGAPHTDTQYF. DNA of the CDR3: TGTGCCAGCAGCCCGGCAGGGGCCCCACACACAGATACGCAGTATTTT.

The J gene is TRBJ2-3, the V gene TRBV7-9; TRBD2 matches at 14 bases. Germline V lookup: CDR1 SEHNR, CDR2 FQNEAQ (reference sequence). J lost 0 bases, V lost 5 bases, and 7 bases had no gene match. There are 18 residues in the CDR3. The CDR3 nucleotides are TGTGCCAGCAGCCCCGCCCGACTAGCGGGGGGGAGCACAGATACGCAGTATTTT. It encodes CASSPARLAGGSTDTQYF.

The chain couples TRBV27 to TRBJ1-5, with D maybe TRBD1 (5 bases). CDR1 is MNHEY and CDR2 is SMNVEV in the germline V gene (reference sequence). The CDR3 has 17 amino acids. V shed 1 base and J shed 0 bases, with 13 bases lying between them. The CDR3 DNA is TGTGCCAGCAGTTTATATTGGCAGGGTAATAGCAATCAGCCCCAGCATTTT. The encoded protein is CASSLYWQGNSNQPQHF.

This clone was detected once. This chain connects TRBV6-5 to TRBJ2-5, with TRBD1 matching 8 bases. The CDR3 runs 15 residues. V lost 7 bases to trimming and J lost 4 bases; unmatched junction nucleotides: 11. CDR1 and CDR2 (germline): MNHEY, SVGAGI. CDR3 nucleotides: TGTGCCAGCAAGCTCACAGGGGGACCTCGAGAGACCCAGTACTTC. It yields the protein CASKLTGGPRETQYF.

This clone was recorded only once. The rearrangement joins TRBV6-5 to TRBJ1-1, with a possible D match to TRBD1 (5 bases). The length of the CDR3 is 14 residues. Per germline, CDR1 MNHEY and CDR2 SVGAGI. V gave up 4 bases and J gave up 4 bases, with 13 bases separating them. DNA for the CDR3: TGTGCCAGCAGTTTAGCCAGGGAGGCCACTGAAGCTTTCTTT. It specifies CASSLAREATEAFF.

V gene TRBV29-1 combines with J gene TRBJ1-4, with a weak D call TRBD1 (5 bases). Germline V CDR1 and CDR2: SQVTM, ANQGSEA. V was clipped by 0 bases and J by 5 bases, with 13 bases between them. The CDR3 is 15 amino acids. CDR3 region: CSVEEKGWGNEKLFF. As DNA, the CDR3 is TGCAGCGTTGAAGAGAAGGGGTGGGGGAATGAAAAACTGTTTTTT.

CDR3 DNA sequence: TGCGCCAGCAGCCAAGATCTAAACAATGAGCAGTTCTTC. As protein: CASSQDLNNEQFF. The rearrangement joins TRBV4-1 to TRBJ2-1; D is unresolved. Germline V CDR1 and CDR2: MGHRA, YSYEKL. The CDR3 has 13 residues. V gave up 0 bases and J gave up 5 bases, with 5 bases separating them.

The V and J genes are TRBV18 and TRBJ2-6, with 7 bases fitting TRBD1. Germline V gene data show CDR1 as KGHSH and CDR2 as LQKENI. The J segment lost 4 bases and the V segment lost 4 bases, leaving 10 bases of the junction unmatched. This CDR3 comprises 17 residues. The CDR3 loop reads CASSHRDRIYGANVLTF. The DNA of the CDR3 is TGTGCCAGCTCACACCGGGACAGAATCTACGGGGCCAACGTCCTGACTTTC. Complete variable domain (other parts from reference TRBV18 and TRBJ2-6): NAGVMQNPRHLVRRRGQEARLRCSPMKGHSHVYWYRQLPEEGLKFMVYLQKENIIDESGMPKERFSAEFPKEGPSILRIQQVVRGDSAAYFCASSHRDRIYGANVLTFGAGSRLTVL.

This chain links TRBV11-3 with TRBJ2-1; TRBD1 aligns across 12 bases. Germline CDR1 is SGHNT and CDR2 is YENEEA. The CDR3 totals 14 residues. Trimming at V came to 5 bases and at J to 7 bases, leaving 3 bases not matched to a gene. The chain's CDR3 is CASSGTGGWNEQFF. CDR3 coding DNA: TGTGCCAGCAGCGGGACAGGGGGCTGGAATGAGCAGTTCTTC.

This clone is large in the sample. The chain has TRBV5-4 and TRBJ2-7, with D perhaps TRBD1 (6 bases). Trimming took off 6 bases at V and 3 bases at J, with 19 bases between the two ends. Germline lookup yields CDR1 SGHNT and CDR2 YYREEE (reference sequence). This CDR3 has 15 amino acids. CDR3 protein: CASNLMGAMDYEQYF. For the CDR3, the DNA is TGTGCCAGCAACCTCATGGGGGCAATGGACTACGAGCAGTACTTC.

The chain is built from TRBV27 and TRBJ2-2; D is undetermined. Germline V gene lookup returns CDR1 MNHEY and CDR2 SMNVEV (reference sequence). V dropped 2 bases and J dropped 2 bases, with 0 bases sitting between them. The CDR3 runs to 12 residues. Here the CDR3 reads CASSLNTGELFF. CDR3 in DNA: TGTGCCAGCAGTTTAAACACCGGGGAGCTGTTTTTT.

This clone was recorded once. This chain joins TRBV27 and TRBJ1-2; 11 bases agree with TRBD1. V shed 1 base, J shed 6 bases, and the junction held 7 bases outside the gene matches. This CDR3 comprises 16 residues. Germline-derived CDR1 and CDR2 are MNHEY and SMNVEV (reference sequence). CDR3 sequence reads: CASSLYGTGGKDGYTF. Here the CDR3 DNA reads TGTGCCAGCAGTTTATACGGGACAGGGGGAAAGGATGGCTACACCTTC.

The chain uses TRBV7-3 and TRBJ2-3, with 10 positions matching TRBD2. Germline V gene sequence: CDR1 SGHTA, CDR2 FQGTGA. The junction had 0 bases not matched to a gene; V was cut back by 2 bases and J by 1 base. CDR3 length equals 15 residues. The CDR3 nucleotides are TGTGCCAGCAGCTTAGGACTAGCGGGCACAGATACGCAGTATTTT. Its protein product is CASSLGLAGTDTQYF. The whole variable domain, filled in from reference TRBV7-3 and TRBJ2-3, reads GAGVSQTPSNKVTEKGKYVELRCDPISGHTALYWYRQSLGQGPEFLIYFQGTGAADDSGLPNDRFFAVRPEGSVSTLKIQRTERGDSAVYLCASSLGLAGTDTQYFGPGTRLTVL.

The chain carries TRBV5-4 and TRBJ2-1; 7 positions agree with TRBD2. Germline V gene lookup returns CDR1 SGHNT and CDR2 YYREEE (reference sequence). V lost 4 bases to trimming and J lost 7 bases; unmatched junction nucleotides: 14. There are 16 residues in the CDR3. The CDR3 here is CASSSGTIGVPNEQFF. The CDR3 nucleotides are TGTGCCAGCAGCAGCGGGACCATAGGGGTCCCAAATGAGCAGTTCTTC. Based on the CDR3 plus reference TRBV5-4 and TRBJ2-1, the full variable domain is ETGVTQSPTHLIKTRGQQVTLRCSSQSGHNTVSWYQQALGQGPQFIFQYYREEENGRGNFPPRFSGLQFPNYSSELNVNALELDDSALYLCASSSGTIGVPNEQFFGPGTRLTVL.

This rearrangement joins TRBV15 to TRBJ2-2, with D possibly being TRBD2 (5 bases). Germline-derived CDR1 and CDR2 are LNHNV and YYDKDF (reference sequence). With 3 bases removed from V and 8 bases from J, the gap between germline ends came to 10 bases. The CDR3 is 13 amino acids. The CDR3 region is CATSRGRGGELFF. In DNA form, the CDR3 reads TGTGCCACCAGCAGGGGCAGAGGGGGGGAGCTGTTTTTT.

This rearrangement joins TRBV15 to TRBJ1-1; 8 positions match TRBD1. Germline V CDR1 and CDR2: LNHNV, YYDKDF (reference sequence). Unmatched junction bases numbered 5, after V lost 3 bases and J lost 8 bases. The CDR3 contains 13 residues. The CDR3 DNA is TGTGCCACCAGCAGGGACAGGGAAGAGGAAGCTTTCTTT. Amino acid sequence: CATSRDREEEAFF.

The V and J genes are TRBV6-1 and TRBJ1-3, with 7 bases that match TRBD1. The CDR3 totals 15 residues. Trimming cost V 4 bases and J 0 bases; bases outside gene matches: 3. Germline V CDR1 and CDR2: MNHNS, SASEGT. The CDR3, as DNA: TGTGCCAGCAGTGTGGACAGGACCTCTGGAAACACCATATATTTT. This sequence encodes CASSVDRTSGNTIYF.

The chain uses TRBV30 and TRBJ1-1, with D possibly TRBD1 on 5 matching bases. The CDR3 spans 14 residues. Germline V gene data show CDR1 as GTSNPN and CDR2 as SVGIG (reference sequence). Trimming cost V 3 bases and J 5 bases, with 16 bases left between them. The CDR3 here is CAWSLGASNTEAFF. The CDR3 DNA is TGTGCCTGGAGCCTCGGGGCCTCCAATACTGAAGCTTTCTTT.

This rearrangement joins TRBV14 to TRBJ1-1, with 9 bases lining up with TRBD1. The CDR3 sequence is 16 residues long. Germline V gene lookup returns CDR1 SGHDN and CDR2 FVKESK. The V gene end was trimmed by 3 bases and the J gene end by 0 bases; junction bases not matched to a gene: 5. CDR3 DNA sequence: TGTGCCAGCAGCCACGGACAGGGGATGATGAACACTGAAGCTTTCTTT. As protein: CASSHGQGMMNTEAFF.

This clone was found once. This chain connects TRBV6-1 to TRBJ1-1, with unresolved D. Trimming pared 1 base from V and 1 base from J, leaving 10 bases between. The CDR3 length is 15 residues. The germline gives CDR1 MNHNS, CDR2 SASEGT. CDR3: CASSEGTWANTEAFF. Written as DNA, the CDR3 is TGTGCCAGCAGTGAAGGGACGTGGGCGAACACTGAAGCTTTCTTT.

The gene calls are TRBV6-1 and TRBJ1-1, with D hard to call. Trimming took 0 bases from V and 1 from J, leaving 9 bases between them. Germline V gives CDR1 MNHNS, CDR2 SASEGT. This CDR3 region has 15 residues. CDR3 amino acids: CASSEARHPNTEAFF. CDR3 DNA sequence: TGTGCCAGCAGTGAAGCTCGGCATCCGAACACTGAAGCTTTCTTT.

This clone is termed medium-sized (0.01 to 0.1%). The rearrangement joins TRBV4-1 to TRBJ2-7; TRBD1 or TRBD2 may be the D gene (5 bases each). Germline lookup yields CDR1 MGHRA and CDR2 YSYEKL. There are 17 residues in the CDR3. V was cut by 2 bases and J by 0 bases, with 17 bases left in between. As DNA, the CDR3 is TGCGCCAGCAGCCAACGGACGACAGACTATCTCTCCTACGAGCAGTACTTC. Its protein is CASSQRTTDYLSYEQYF.

This chain connects TRBV19 to TRBJ2-4; no reliable D call. Trimming cost V 2 bases and J 3 bases, with 11 bases left between them. Germline V lookup: CDR1 LNHDA, CDR2 SQIVND (reference sequence). This CDR3 is built from 15 residues. CDR3 sequence: CASSIPIPGKNIQYF. As DNA, the CDR3 is TGTGCCAGTAGTATACCAATACCGGGCAAAAACATTCAGTACTTC.